This TCR beta chain originates from a study of CD8+ T cells in alopecia areata. Study-level background: Disease severity was quantified as SALT score of affected scalp area.

Only one count was recorded for this clone. TCR sequencing used cDNA made by reverse transcription of extracted RNA. TCRdb's table, derived via immunoSEQ multiplex PCR, lists solely in-frame clones and lacks some. Of about 190,000 clones in the sample, roughly three fifths were seen once. Treatment specified: oral pan-JAK inhibitor, 5-10 mg twice daily. Sequencing used CD4+ T cells sorted from blood, obtained at week 4, from a patient treated with tofacitinib. This sequence was found in a human donor with alopecia areata.

The CDR3 nucleotides read TGTGCCAGCAGCTTAGATCAACAAACCTATGGCTACACCTTC. This encodes CASSLDQQTYGYTF. The V gene is TRBV7-8, the J gene TRBJ1-2; D uncertain. V was shortened by 1 base and J by 4 bases, with 10 bases between the two germline ends. From germline, CDR1 is SGHVS and CDR2 FQNEAQ. This CDR3 region has 14 residues. Combining the CDR3 with reference TRBV7-8 and TRBJ1-2 gives the whole variable domain GAGVSQSPRYKVAKRGQDVALRCDPISGHVSLFWYQQALGQGPEFLTYFQNEAQLDKSGLPSDRFFAERPEGSVSTLKIQRTQQEDSAVYLCASSLDQQTYGYTFGSGTRLTVV.